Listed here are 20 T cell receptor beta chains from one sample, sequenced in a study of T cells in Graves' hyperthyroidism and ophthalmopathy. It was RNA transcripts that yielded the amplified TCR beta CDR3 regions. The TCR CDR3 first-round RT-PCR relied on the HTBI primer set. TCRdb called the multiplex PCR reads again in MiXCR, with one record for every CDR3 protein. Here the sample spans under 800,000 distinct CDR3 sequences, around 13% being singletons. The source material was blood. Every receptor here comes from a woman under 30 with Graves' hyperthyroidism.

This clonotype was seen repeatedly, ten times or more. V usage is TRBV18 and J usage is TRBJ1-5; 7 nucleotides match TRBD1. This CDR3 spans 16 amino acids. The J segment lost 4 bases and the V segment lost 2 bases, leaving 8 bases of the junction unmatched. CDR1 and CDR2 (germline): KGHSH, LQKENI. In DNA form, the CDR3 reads TGTGCCAGCTCACCATTCGACAGGGCGAGAAATCAGCCCCAGCATTTT. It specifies CASSPFDRARNQPQHF.

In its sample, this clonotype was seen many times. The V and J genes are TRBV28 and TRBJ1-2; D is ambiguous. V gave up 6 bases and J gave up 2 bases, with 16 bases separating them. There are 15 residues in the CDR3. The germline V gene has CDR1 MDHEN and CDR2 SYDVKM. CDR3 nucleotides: TGTGCCAGCAGCCCGAATGAGGGCAGGAACTATGGCTACACCTTC. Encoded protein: CASSPNEGRNYGYTF.

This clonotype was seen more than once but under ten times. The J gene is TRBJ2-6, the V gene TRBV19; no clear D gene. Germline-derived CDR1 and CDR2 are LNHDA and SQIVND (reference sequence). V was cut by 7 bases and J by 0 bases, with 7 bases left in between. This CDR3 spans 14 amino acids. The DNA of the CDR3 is TGTGCCAGTAATTCAGGCTCTGGGGCCAACGTCCTGACTTTC. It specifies CASNSGSGANVLTF.

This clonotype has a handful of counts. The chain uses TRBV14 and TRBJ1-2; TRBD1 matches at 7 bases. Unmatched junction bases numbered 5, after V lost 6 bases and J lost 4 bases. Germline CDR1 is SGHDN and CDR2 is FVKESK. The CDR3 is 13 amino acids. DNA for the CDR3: TGTGCCAGCAGACAGGGGTTCGGCTATGGCTACACCTTC. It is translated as CASRQGFGYGYTF.

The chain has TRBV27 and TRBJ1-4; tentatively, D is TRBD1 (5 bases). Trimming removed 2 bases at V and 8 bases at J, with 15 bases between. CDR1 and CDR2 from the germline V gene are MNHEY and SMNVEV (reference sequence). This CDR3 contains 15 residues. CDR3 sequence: CASSLTVGGSEKLFF. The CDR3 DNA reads TGTGCCAGCAGTTTAACGGTTGGGGGATCCGAAAAACTGTTTTTT.

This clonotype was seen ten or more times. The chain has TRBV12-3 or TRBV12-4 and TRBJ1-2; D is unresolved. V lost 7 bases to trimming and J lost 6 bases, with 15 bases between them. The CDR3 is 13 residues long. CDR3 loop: CASKPDPVNGYTF. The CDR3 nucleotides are TGTGCCAGCAAACCAGACCCGGTAAATGGCTACACCTTC.

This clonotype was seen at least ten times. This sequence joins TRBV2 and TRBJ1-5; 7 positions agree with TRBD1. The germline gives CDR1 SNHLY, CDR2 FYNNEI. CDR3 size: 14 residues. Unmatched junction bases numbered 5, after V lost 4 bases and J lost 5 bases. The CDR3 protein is CASSVRQGDQPQHF. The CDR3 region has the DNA TGTGCCAGCAGTGTAAGACAGGGCGATCAGCCCCAGCATTTT.

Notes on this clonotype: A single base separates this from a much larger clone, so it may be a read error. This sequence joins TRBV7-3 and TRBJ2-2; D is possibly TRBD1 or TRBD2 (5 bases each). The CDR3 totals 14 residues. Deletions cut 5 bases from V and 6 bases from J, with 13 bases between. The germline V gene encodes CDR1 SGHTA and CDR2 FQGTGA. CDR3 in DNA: TGTGCCAGCAGCCTCCACCTGGGGGCCGGGGAGCTGTTTTTT. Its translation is CASSLHLGAGELFF.

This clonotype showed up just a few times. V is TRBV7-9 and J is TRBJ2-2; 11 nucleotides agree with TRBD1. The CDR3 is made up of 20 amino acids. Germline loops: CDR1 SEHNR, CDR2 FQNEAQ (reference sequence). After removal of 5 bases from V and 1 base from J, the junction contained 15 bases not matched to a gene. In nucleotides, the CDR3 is TGTGCCAGCAGCCCCCCCCCGGGACAGGGGGGACTCGGGAACACCGGGGAGCTGTTTTTT. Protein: CASSPPPGQGGLGNTGELFF.

The CDR3: CASSQWELGSEQYF. DNA of the CDR3: TGTGCCAGCAGTCAGTGGGAACTAGGGAGCGAGCAGTACTTC. The V gene is TRBV12-3 or TRBV12-4, the J gene TRBJ2-7; TRBD2 is a possible D gene (5 bases). This CDR3 has 14 amino acids. Between the trimmed V and J ends, which lost 5 bases and 6 bases, there was a span of 17 bases.

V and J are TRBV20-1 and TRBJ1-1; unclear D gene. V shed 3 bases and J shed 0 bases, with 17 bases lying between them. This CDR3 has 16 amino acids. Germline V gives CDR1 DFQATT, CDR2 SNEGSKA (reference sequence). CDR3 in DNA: TGCAGTGCTAGTGCGGGGTCCGACTTCATGAACACTGAAGCTTTCTTT. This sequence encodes CSASAGSDFMNTEAFF.

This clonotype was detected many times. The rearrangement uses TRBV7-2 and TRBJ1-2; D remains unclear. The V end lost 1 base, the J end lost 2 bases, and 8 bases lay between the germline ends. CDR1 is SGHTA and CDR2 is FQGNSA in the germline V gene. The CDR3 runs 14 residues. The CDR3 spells CASSLVVLNYGYTF. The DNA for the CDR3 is TGTGCCAGCAGCTTAGTTGTGCTAAACTATGGCTACACCTTC.

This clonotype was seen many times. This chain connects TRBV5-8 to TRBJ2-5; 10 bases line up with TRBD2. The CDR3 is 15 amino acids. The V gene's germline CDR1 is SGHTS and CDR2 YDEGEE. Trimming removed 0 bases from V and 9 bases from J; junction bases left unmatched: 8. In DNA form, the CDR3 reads TGTGCCAGCAGCTTGGCCTCTAGCGGGGGTGGGGCCCAGTACTTC. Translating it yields CASSLASSGGGAQYF.

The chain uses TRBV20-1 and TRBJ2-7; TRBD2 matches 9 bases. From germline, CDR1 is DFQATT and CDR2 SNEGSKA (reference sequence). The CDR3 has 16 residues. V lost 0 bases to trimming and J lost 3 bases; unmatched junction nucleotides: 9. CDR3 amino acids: CSARDSLAGRYYEQYF. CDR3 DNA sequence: TGCAGTGCTAGAGATAGCCTAGCGGGGCGTTACTACGAGCAGTACTTC.

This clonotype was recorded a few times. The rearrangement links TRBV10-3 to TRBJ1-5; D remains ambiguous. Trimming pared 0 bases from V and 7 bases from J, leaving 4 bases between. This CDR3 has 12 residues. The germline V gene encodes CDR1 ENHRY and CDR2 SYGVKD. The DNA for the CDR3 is TGTGCCATCAGTGAGTCGATCCAGCCCCAGCATTTT. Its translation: CAISESIQPQHF.

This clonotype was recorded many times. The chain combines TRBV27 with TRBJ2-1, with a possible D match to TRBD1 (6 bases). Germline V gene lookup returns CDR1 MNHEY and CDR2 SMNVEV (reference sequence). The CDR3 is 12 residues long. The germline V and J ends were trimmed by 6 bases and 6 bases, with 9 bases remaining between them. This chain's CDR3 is CASRNRVNEQFF. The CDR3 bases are TGTGCCAGCAGGAACAGGGTCAATGAGCAGTTCTTC.

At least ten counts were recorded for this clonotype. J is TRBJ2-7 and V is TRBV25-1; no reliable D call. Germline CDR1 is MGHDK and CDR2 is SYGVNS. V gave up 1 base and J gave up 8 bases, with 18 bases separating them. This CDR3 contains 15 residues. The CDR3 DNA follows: TGTGCCAGCAGTGAATGGAATTTGGACGGTGGGAAGCAGTACTTC. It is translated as CASSEWNLDGGKQYF.

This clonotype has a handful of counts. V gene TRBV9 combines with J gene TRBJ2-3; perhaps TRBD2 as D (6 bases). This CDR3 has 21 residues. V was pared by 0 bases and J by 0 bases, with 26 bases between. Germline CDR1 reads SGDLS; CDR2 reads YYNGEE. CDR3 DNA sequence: TGTGCCAGCAGCGTAGCTTGCGGGATAGTAGTCCGAGCGGGCAGCACAGATACGCAGTATTTT. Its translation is CASSVACGIVVRAGSTDTQYF.

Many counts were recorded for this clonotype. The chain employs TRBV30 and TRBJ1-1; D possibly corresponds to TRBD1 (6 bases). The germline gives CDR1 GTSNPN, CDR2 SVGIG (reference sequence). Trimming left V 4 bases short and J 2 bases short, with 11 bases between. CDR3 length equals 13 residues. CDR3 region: CAWMVDSNTEAFF. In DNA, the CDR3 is TGTGCCTGGATGGTGGACAGTAACACTGAAGCTTTCTTT.

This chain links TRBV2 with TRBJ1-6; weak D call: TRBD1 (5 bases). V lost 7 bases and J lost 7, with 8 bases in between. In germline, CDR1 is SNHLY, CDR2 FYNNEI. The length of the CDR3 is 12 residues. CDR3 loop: CASTGGNSPLHF. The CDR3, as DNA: TGTGCCAGCACGGGGGGGAATTCACCCCTCCACTTT.